This T cell receptor (beta chain) was documented in a study of regulatory T cells in long-lasting Graves disease. Stated time point: persistent/refractory GD, antithyroid drugs over 5 years with positive TRAb. The TCR library used RNA extracted from PBMCs. Peripheral blood, roughly 8.1 milliliters of it, was drawn into EDTA tubes. Regarding the study as a whole: Only peripheral blood was studied, not thyroid tissue.

Both iRepertoire HTBI primers and Arm-PCR of CDR3 regions were used to build the TCR beta libraries. One entry per CDR3 protein results from TCRdb running MiXCR on the multiplex PCR reads. The sample has approximately 440,000 distinct CDR3 sequences, 23% seen once. The table lists this clonotype with a count of one. Its antigen is currently unknown. The sequence derives from a female donor with Graves disease. The sample was peripheral blood mononuclear cells (PBMCs), taken when the disease was refractory, from a patient treated with antithyroid drugs.

The CDR3 spells CSASPNRLGVRTEAFF. In DNA, the CDR3 is TGCAGTGCTAGCCCCAATCGGCTAGGGGTGAGGACTGAAGCTTTCTTT. J is TRBJ1-1 and V is TRBV20-1; weak D call: TRBD1 (5 bases). The CDR3 has 16 amino acids. The germline V gene has CDR1 DFQATT and CDR2 SNEGSKA (reference sequence). With 3 bases removed from V and 5 bases from J, the gap between germline ends came to 22 bases.